Below, 11 T cell receptor beta chains from the same sample are listed, as sequenced in a study of T-cell reconstitution after alpha-beta-depleted transplantation in children. Unique molecular identifiers were incorporated during preparation of the TCRbeta library. TCRdb re-called the PCR reads with MiXCR, one entry per CDR3 protein. The data contain about 350,000 distinct CDR3 sequences, 15% to 20% of them singletons. The input for sequencing was PBMCs, mostly from graft donor cells, taken 360 days after TCRalphabeta/CD19-depleted stem cell transplant. These receptors all stem from a male patient aged 2-15 years who had a stem cell transplant for acute lymphoblastic leukemia, so the T cells may come from the graft donor.

V is TRBV4-2 and J is TRBJ1-4; D is unclear. The germline V gene has CDR1 LGHNA and CDR2 YNFKEQ. CDR3 length equals 15 residues. V shed 2 bases and J shed 0 bases, with 7 bases lying between them. The CDR3 DNA reads as TGTGCCAGCAGCCAAATTACCGCAACTAATGAAAAACTGTTTTTT. Its protein is CASSQITATNEKLFF.

The sample holds a few counts of this clonotype. The V call is TRBV5-1, the J call TRBJ2-7; no definite D call. Deletions cut 0 bases from V and 2 bases from J, with 9 bases between. The CDR3 sequence is 14 residues long. Germline lookup yields CDR1 SGHRS and CDR2 YFSETQ. The CDR3: CASSLGNPPYEQYF. The CDR3 DNA follows: TGCGCCAGCAGCTTGGGTAACCCTCCCTACGAGCAGTACTTC.

The rearrangement links TRBV28 to TRBJ2-5; TRBD2 matches 7 bases. J lost 2 bases, V lost 6 bases, and 9 bases had no gene match. The CDR3 spans 15 residues. The germline V gene encodes CDR1 MDHEN and CDR2 SYDVKM. The CDR3 loop is CASSSSRTSQETQYF. The DNA for the CDR3 is TGTGCCAGCAGCTCCTCCCGGACTAGTCAAGAGACCCAGTACTTC.

This clonotype was detected only once. The chain recombines TRBV7-9 with TRBJ1-4, with D tentatively TRBD1 (5 bases). Trimming removed 4 bases at V and 8 bases at J, with 14 bases between. Germline V gene sequence: CDR1 SEHNR, CDR2 FQNEAQ (reference sequence). This CDR3 is 14 amino acids long. The DNA for the CDR3 is TGTGCCAGCAGCTCTCGGGACGGGAGGGAAAAACTGTTTTTT. The encoded protein is CASSSRDGREKLFF.

The chain uses TRBV9 and TRBJ2-7, with 13 nucleotides matching TRBD2. The V and J ends lost 3 bases and 6 bases, in that order; junction bases with no gene match: 6. CDR3 length equals 15 residues. Germline assignment: CDR1 SGDLS and CDR2 YYNGEE. CDR3 residues: CASSASGTSGIEQYF. The CDR3 DNA follows: TGTGCCAGCAGCGCCTCCGGGACTAGCGGGATCGAGCAGTACTTC.

This clonotype was detected only a few times. The CDR3 spells CSVEDLGAKGGYNEQFF. The CDR3 region has the DNA TGCAGCGTTGAAGATCTGGGGGCGAAGGGGGGTTACAATGAGCAGTTCTTC. The rearrangement joins TRBV29-1 to TRBJ2-1, with D perhaps TRBD1 or TRBD2 (6 bases each). The CDR3 extends over 17 amino acids. The germline V gene has CDR1 SQVTM and CDR2 ANQGSEA. Trimming left V 0 bases short and J 4 bases short, with 19 bases between.

The rearrangement uses TRBV7-2 and TRBJ2-5; D is unresolved. Trimming took 5 bases from V and 5 from J, leaving 12 bases between them. The CDR3 is 13 residues long. CDR1 SGHTA and CDR2 FQGNSA come from the germline V gene. The CDR3 nucleotides are TGTGCCAGCAGCGCTGGCGTGTGGGAGACCCAGTACTTC. It yields the protein CASSAGVWETQYF.

The chain uses TRBV12-3 or TRBV12-4 and TRBJ2-3; D is undetermined. With 6 bases removed from V and 3 bases from J, the gap between germline ends came to 7 bases. The length of the CDR3 is 12 residues. The CDR3 coding sequence is TGTGCCAGCAGACTCGAAACAGATACGCAGTATTTT. Its protein is CASRLETDTQYF.

The chain joins TRBV7-1 to TRBJ2-7; D not certain. TRBV7-1 is assigned to the ORF class and has an uncertain function. V lost 1 base and J lost 3, with 10 bases in between. The CDR3 loop spans 14 amino acids. As DNA, the CDR3 is TGTGCCAGCAGCTCAGGGACCCTCTTCTACGAGCAGTACTTC. Its translation: CASSSGTLFYEQYF.

There are a few counts of this clonotype. The rearrangement links TRBV28 to TRBJ2-5; 10 bases map to TRBD1. Losses at the gene ends were 4 bases for V and 5 bases for J; bases not matched to a gene: 7. The CDR3 consists of 15 residues. Per the germline V gene, CDR1 is MDHEN and CDR2 is SYDVKM. As DNA, the CDR3 is TGTGCCAGCAGTTCCAGACAGGGGGCGGAGGAGACCCAGTACTTC. Translated: CASSSRQGAEETQYF.

This clonotype was counted a few times. The CDR3 spells CASSRDFSEAFF. The CDR3 coding sequence is TGTGCCAGCAGTCGGGACTTTTCTGAAGCTTTCTTT. The chain is built from TRBV28 and TRBJ1-1; perhaps TRBD1 as D (5 bases). CDR3 length equals 12 residues. The germline CDR1 and CDR2 sequences are MDHEN and SYDVKM. The ends were cut back, 5 bases at V and 6 bases at J, with 10 bases in the middle. Full variable domain (outside the CDR3, taken from reference TRBV28 and TRBJ1-1): DVKVTQSSRYLVKRTGEKVFLECVQDMDHENMFWYRQDPGLGLRLIYFSYDVKMKEKGDIPEGYSVSREKKERFSLILESASTNQTSMYLCASSRDFSEAFFGQGTRLTVV.